Shown below are 27 T cell receptor beta chains from a single sample sequenced in a study of blood T cells in healthy people across ages (dated by TCRdb to 2013 to 2016). The library was prepared using 5' RACE. These reads were obtained on an Illumina HiSeq 2500. The second PCR ran for about 6 to 12 cycles and used a J-beta primer mix along with a sample-barcoded 5' primer. The public reads were run again by TCRdb, first through fastp at Q25 and then through MiXCR, and only productive beta chains were kept. Rows with one shared CDR3 protein collapse into an entry with the most common genes and DNA. The sample profile shows 700,000 or so distinct CDR3 sequences; roughly 41% of them were found once. The ten biggest clones cover about 30% of the sample. The sample comprised blood. These receptors all come from a man aged 80 or over in good health.

Only a few counts were recorded for this clonotype. The chain employs TRBV6-2 or TRBV6-3 and TRBJ1-1; 9 nucleotides match TRBD1. The CDR3 sequence is 13 residues long. The germline V gene has CDR1 MNHEY and CDR2 SVGEGT. Trimming cost V 5 bases and J 12 bases; bases outside gene matches: 10. The CDR3 region has the DNA TGTGCCAGCAGTGAAACCCCCGGGACAGGGACTTTCTTT. Its translation: CASSETPGTGTFF.

In this sample, this clonotype turned up a few times. This chain's CDR3 is CASSLVGDRGNEQFF. The CDR3 nucleotides read TGCGCCAGCAGCTTGGTAGGGGACAGGGGCAATGAGCAGTTCTTC. This chain uses TRBV5-1 with TRBJ2-1; 10 bases map to TRBD1. This CDR3 spans 15 amino acids. Germline lookup yields CDR1 SGHRS and CDR2 YFSETQ. Losses at the gene ends were 0 bases for V and 6 bases for J; bases not matched to a gene: 3.

The V call is TRBV6-1, the J call TRBJ1-2; the D gene is possibly TRBD1 (5 bases). The V end was cut by 6 bases, the J end by 2 bases, with 10 bases between. The CDR3 runs to 13 residues. CDR1 is MNHNS and CDR2 is SASEGT in the germline V gene. The CDR3 coding sequence is TGTGCCAGCAGGGGCGACAGAAACTATGGCTACACCTTC. Its protein is CASRGDRNYGYTF.

This clonotype occurred a few times. The chain carries TRBV2 and TRBJ2-6, with 11 bases lining up with TRBD2. Per germline, CDR1 SNHLY and CDR2 FYNNEI. V trimming: 6 bases; J trimming: 0 bases; junction bases outside the gene matches: 4. The CDR3 length is 17 residues. The CDR3 loop is CASRGTSGFSGANVLTF. The CDR3 nucleotides are TGTGCCAGCAGAGGGACTAGCGGCTTCTCTGGGGCCAACGTCCTGACTTTC.

This sequence joins TRBV4-2 and TRBJ2-5; 9 bases fit TRBD2. With 5 bases clipped from V and 0 bases from J, the junction kept 10 bases outside the gene matches. Per germline, CDR1 LGHNA and CDR2 YNFKEQ. The CDR3 sequence is 17 residues long. For the CDR3, the DNA is TGTGCCAGCAGCGACGGACGGGCGGGGGGGAACCAAGAGACCCAGTACTTC. Protein sequence: CASSDGRAGGNQETQYF.

The J gene is TRBJ2-5, the V gene TRBV4-2, with D perhaps TRBD2 (5 bases). The CDR3 totals 14 residues. Trimming took 4 bases from V and 2 from J, leaving 11 bases between them. From germline, CDR1 is LGHNA and CDR2 YNFKEQ. DNA of the CDR3: TGTGCCAGCAGCCGAGGAGGAACACAAGAGACCCAGTACTTC. It translates to CASSRGGTQETQYF.

At least ten counts were recorded for this clonotype. This may stem from a read error, because a much larger clone lies one nucleotide away. The chain carries TRBV4-2 and TRBJ2-3, with D hard to call. CDR3 length equals 14 residues. Germline CDR1 is LGHNA and CDR2 is YNFKEQ. The V end was cut by 1 base, the J end by 0 bases, with 5 bases between. CDR3 residues: CASSQGPSTDTQYF. The CDR3 DNA reads as TGTGCCAGCAGCCAAGGACCTAGCACAGATACGCAGTATTTT.

This chain joins TRBV20-1 and TRBJ1-1; the match to TRBD1 covers 10 bases. Germline CDR1 and CDR2: DFQATT and SNEGSKA (reference sequence). The length of the CDR3 is 13 residues. V was pared by 5 bases and J by 4 bases, with 4 bases of the junction left unmatched. This CDR3 is CSAPRDRGTEAFF. Written as DNA, the CDR3 is TGCAGTGCTCCCCGGGACAGGGGCACTGAAGCTTTCTTT.

V usage is TRBV6-1 and J usage is TRBJ2-1; TRBD1 matches at 12 bases. J was trimmed by 8 bases and V by 8 bases; bases with no gene match: 10. Germline V gene sequence: CDR1 MNHNS, CDR2 SASEGT. CDR3 length: 15 residues. CDR3 nucleotide sequence: TGTGCCAGCCTTCCGTCAGGGACAGGGGGCTATGAGCAGTTCTTC. It specifies CASLPSGTGGYEQFF.

The chain combines TRBV6-5 with TRBJ2-1, with 10 bases that match TRBD2. Per the germline V gene, CDR1 is MNHEY and CDR2 is SVGAGI. The CDR3 loop spans 17 amino acids. V gave up 0 bases and J gave up 9 bases; unmatched junction bases: 11. The CDR3 nucleotides read TGTGCCAGCAGTTACTCGCTGCTAGCGGGAGTCGGTGGTGAGCAGTTCTTC. This codes for CASSYSLLAGVGGEQFF.

This clonotype has a handful of counts. The chain is built from TRBV21-1 and TRBJ2-3. TRBV21-1 is recorded as a pseudogene. There are 15 residues in the CDR3. The CDR3 here is CASSPQRQVTDTQYF. The CDR3 nucleotides read TGTGCCAGCAGCCCCCAGAGGCAGGTCACAGATACGCAGTATTTT.

The J gene is TRBJ2-5, the V gene TRBV27; D ambiguous. Germline-derived CDR1 and CDR2 are MNHEY and SMNVEV (reference sequence). The CDR3 consists of 14 residues. Trimming shortened V by 2 bases and J by 9 bases, and 16 bases separated the two germline ends. The CDR3 coding sequence is TGTGCCAGCAGTTTAAGGACCACCCTTCAGGCCCAGTACTTC. This sequence encodes CASSLRTTLQAQYF.

This sequence joins TRBV21-1 and TRBJ2-1; the table's TRBD2 call for D was not verified on the DNA. TRBV21-1 is deemed a pseudogene. The CDR3 is 18 residues long. This CDR3 reads CASSKHLGGSGSGNEQFF. Here the CDR3 DNA reads TGTGCCAGCAGCAAACATCTTGGGGGAAGCGGGAGTGGCAATGAGCAGTTCTTC.

This clonotype was observed many times. The J gene is TRBJ2-4, the V gene TRBV7-2; 7 nucleotides match TRBD2. Germline trimming cut 5 bases from V and 8 bases from J; bases unmatched to any gene: 12. CDR1 and CDR2 (germline): SGHTA, FQGNSA. The CDR3 contains 15 residues. CDR3 DNA: TGTGCCAGCAGCCGGGACTACCCGGGGGGTGACATTCAGTACTTC. Amino acids: CASSRDYPGGDIQYF.

CDR3 amino acids: CASSYPREAAGEETQYF. The CDR3 region has the DNA TGTGCCAGCAGTTATCCACGAGAAGCCGCCGGGGAGGAGACCCAGTACTTC. The chain carries TRBV6-2 or TRBV6-3 and TRBJ2-5, with D possibly TRBD2 on 5 matching bases. The CDR3 length is 17 residues. Germline assignment: CDR1 MNHEY and CDR2 SVGEGT. Trimming left V 3 bases short and J 5 bases short, with 22 bases between.

A few counts support this clonotype. This chain joins TRBV4-3 and TRBJ1-2; D possibly corresponds to TRBD1 (6 bases). The CDR3 is 14 amino acids. Deletions cut 4 bases from V and 5 bases from J, with 14 bases between. The germline gives CDR1 LGHNA, CDR2 YSLEER. CDR3 sequence (DNA): TGCGCCAGCAGCCGCCCCGGGACAACTTATGGCTACACCTTC. It codes for CASSRPGTTYGYTF.

Many counts were recorded for this clonotype. The CDR3 region has the DNA TGTGCCAGCAGCCAAGCACGGGCCGATGGCTACACCTTC. This sequence encodes CASSQARADGYTF. The chain joins TRBV14 to TRBJ1-2; D remains unclear. The CDR3 consists of 13 residues. CDR1 is SGHDN and CDR2 is FVKESK in the germline V gene. V lost 1 base, J lost 6 bases, and 9 bases lay in between.

This clonotype was counted ten times or more. J is TRBJ2-3 and V is TRBV12-3 or TRBV12-4; D unresolved. There are 14 residues in the CDR3. Trimming pared 8 bases from V and 1 base from J, leaving 13 bases between. The CDR3 DNA follows: TGTGCCAGCGGCGGTGTAAGGGGCACAGATACGCAGTATTTT. Translation gives CASGGVRGTDTQYF.

This clonotype was counted between two and nine times. This sequence joins TRBV6-2 or TRBV6-3 and TRBJ1-1; a weak D match, TRBD1 (5 bases). There are 13 residues in the CDR3. V was trimmed by 5 bases and J by 4 bases, leaving 11 bases between them. Germline CDR1 MNHEY, CDR2 SVGEGT. The CDR3 reads CASSGRGRTEAFF. CDR3 DNA: TGTGCCAGCAGTGGCCGGGGCCGCACTGAAGCTTTCTTT.

This chain joins TRBV20-1 and TRBJ2-4; 8 bases are shared with TRBD2. CDR1 and CDR2 from the germline V gene are DFQATT and SNEGSKA (reference sequence). The CDR3 has 14 amino acids. The J segment lost 3 bases and the V segment lost 5 bases, leaving 6 bases of the junction unmatched. The CDR3 reads CSAQRGTSKNIQYF. For the CDR3, the DNA is TGCAGTGCTCAGCGGGGGACCAGCAAAAACATTCAGTACTTC.

The rearrangement uses TRBV12-3 or TRBV12-4 and TRBJ2-3; D may be TRBD2 (6 bases). The length of the CDR3 is 16 residues. V was shortened by 3 bases and J by 0 bases, with 13 bases between the two germline ends. The CDR3 is CASSFAGGASTDTQYF. The CDR3 bases are TGTGCCAGCAGTTTTGCGGGCGGGGCGAGCACAGATACGCAGTATTTT.

The rearrangement joins TRBV6-5 to TRBJ1-1, with D maybe TRBD1 (5 bases). CDR1 is MNHEY and CDR2 is SVGAGI in the germline V gene. CDR3 length: 13 residues. V lost 7 bases to trimming and J lost 3 bases, with 12 bases between them. CDR3 DNA sequence: TGTGCCAGCACTAGGGGCGCTTACACTGAAGCTTTCTTT. It is translated as CASTRGAYTEAFF.

This clonotype has only a few counts. This may arise from a read error, as a much more abundant clone is one base away. This chain's CDR3 is CASSLGGPDNEQYF. The CDR3 DNA sequence: TGTGCCAGCAGCTTAGGTGGCCCAGACAATGAGCAGTACTTC. The chain joins TRBV7-2 to TRBJ2-7, with D hard to call. CDR1 is SGHTA, CDR2 FQGNSA, per germline. V was shortened by 1 base and J by 7 bases, with 14 bases between the two germline ends. This CDR3 spans 14 amino acids.

This chain uses TRBV5-6 with TRBJ2-7, with TRBD1 identical over 8 bases. The V gene's germline CDR1 is SGHDT and CDR2 YYEEEE. The J segment lost 2 bases and the V segment lost 4 bases, leaving 5 bases of the junction unmatched. This CDR3 has 14 residues. DNA for the CDR3: TGTGCCAGCAGCCTGGACAGGGCAACCTACGAGCAGTACTTC. This translates into CASSLDRATYEQYF. The full variable domain, with the rest looked up from reference TRBV5-6 and TRBJ2-7, is DAGVTQSPTHLIKTRGQQVTLRCSPKSGHDTVSWYQQALGQGPQFIFQYYEEEERQRGNFPDRFSGHQFPNYSSELNVNALLLGDSALYLCASSLDRATYEQYFGPGTRLTVT.

This clonotype was seen repeatedly, ten times or more. The chain couples TRBV10-3 to TRBJ2-7; D may be TRBD1 (6 bases). The length of the CDR3 is 12 residues. CDR1 ENHRY and CDR2 SYGVKD come from the germline V gene. With 7 bases removed from V and 3 bases from J, the gap between germline ends came to 10 bases. The CDR3 sequence is CAIKQGGYEQYF. The CDR3 bases are TGTGCCATCAAACAGGGTGGCTACGAGCAGTACTTC.

CDR3 residues: CSARDQPTDTQYF. The CDR3 DNA reads as TGCAGTGCTAGAGACCAACCGACAGATACGCAGTATTTT. The V gene is TRBV20-1, the J gene TRBJ2-3, with D hard to call. The CDR3 has 13 amino acids. In germline, CDR1 is DFQATT, CDR2 SNEGSKA (reference sequence). V was trimmed by 0 bases and J by 3 bases, leaving 7 bases between them.

Concerning this clonotype itself: A much larger clone differs from this one at a single base, so this may be a read error. The chain employs TRBV11-2 and TRBJ2-1; no clear D gene. Matching the DNA end better, TRBJ2-7 makes the J call doubtful. The CDR3 extends over 14 amino acids. Germline V gives CDR1 SGHAT, CDR2 FQNNGV. This CDR3 reads CASSLARSYNEQYF. The CDR3 bases are TGTGCCAGCAGCTTAGCACGTTCCTACAATGAGCAGTACTTC.